Judged by abundance, the clone carrying this T cell receptor beta chain is medium-sized. These data come from a study of HIV-infected patients and healthy controls. Alpha and beta constant-region primers primed reverse transcription of about 470 ng RNA. Using multiplexing indices, alpha and beta chain libraries were generated apart by chain-specific third strand synthesis. Second strand synthesis was primed from the SP2 site. TCRdb itself ran the 5' RACE reads through MiXCR, one entry per CDR3 protein. The table shows some 14,000 distinct CDR3 sequences, with roughly an eighth occurring only once. Roughly three months, about 14 weeks, into antiretroviral therapy, follow-up blood was collected. All unsorted peripheral T cells were captured because whole blood was used without fractionation. CDR3 length equals 16 residues. Germline lookup yields CDR1 LGHDT and CDR2 YNNKEL (reference sequence). Trimming removed 4 bases from V and 2 bases from J; junction bases left unmatched: 10.

The chain employs TRBV3-1 and TRBJ2-5, with TRBD1 identical over 7 bases. Specimen: blood, collected during antiretroviral therapy. The source of this sequence is an adult with HIV infection. The donor label of this sample is uncertain. Here the CDR3 DNA reads TGTGCCAGCAGCCTAACTTTGGACAGGCGACAAGAGACCCAGTACTTC. Residues: CASSLTLDRRQETQYF.